This record looks at one TCR beta chain sequence and its context. What it recognizes is unknown. This entry belongs to a study of blood T cells in healthy people across ages. Whenever a sample was processed, at least 6 million PBMCs were isolated. Combining a sample-barcoded 5' primer with a J-beta primer mix, a second PCR ran for roughly 7 to 12 cycles. All samples yielded 3 million or more CDR3-containing paired-end reads. TCRdb reanalysed the 5' RACE reads using MiXCR and keeps one entry per CDR3 protein. The sample has roughly 900,000 distinct CDR3 sequences, 29% seen once; the top ten hold roughly a sixth. Germline V gene sequence: CDR1 LGHDT, CDR2 YNNKEL (reference sequence). CDR3 length: 16 amino acids. V was pared by 4 bases and J by 0 bases, with 12 bases between. Findings and limits, study-wide: Estimates drawn from one million T cells were deemed to understate diversity.

Sequencing was performed on blood. The chain links TRBV3-1 to TRBJ2-2, with D possibly being TRBD1 or TRBD2 (5 bases each). The origin of this receptor is a woman older than 75 in good health. The CDR3 protein is CASSPRGYANTGELFF. The CDR3 nucleotides read TGTGCCAGCAGCCCCCGGGGCTATGCGAACACCGGGGAGCTGTTTTTT.